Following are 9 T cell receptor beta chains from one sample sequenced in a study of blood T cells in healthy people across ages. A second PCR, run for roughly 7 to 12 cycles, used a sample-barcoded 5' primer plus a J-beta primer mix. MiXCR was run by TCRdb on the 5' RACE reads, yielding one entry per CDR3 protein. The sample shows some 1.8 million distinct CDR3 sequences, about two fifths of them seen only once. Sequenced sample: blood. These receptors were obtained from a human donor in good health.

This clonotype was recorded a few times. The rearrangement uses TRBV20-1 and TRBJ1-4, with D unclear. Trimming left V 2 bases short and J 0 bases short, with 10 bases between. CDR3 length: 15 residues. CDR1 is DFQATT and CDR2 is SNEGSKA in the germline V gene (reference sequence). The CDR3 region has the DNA TGCAGTGCTAGACGCACCCCTGCAACTAATGAAAAACTGTTTTTT. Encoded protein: CSARRTPATNEKLFF.

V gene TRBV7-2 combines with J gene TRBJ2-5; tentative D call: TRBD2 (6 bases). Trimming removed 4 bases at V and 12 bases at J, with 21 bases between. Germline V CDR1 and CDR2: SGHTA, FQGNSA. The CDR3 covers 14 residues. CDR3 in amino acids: CASSSFEEARREYF. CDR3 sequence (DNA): TGTGCCAGCAGCTCCTTTGAGGAGGCCCGGAGGGAGTACTTC.

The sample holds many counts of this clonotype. Here the CDR3 reads CASSLHQPQHF. CDR3 nucleotide sequence: TGTGCCAGCAGCTTACATCAGCCCCAGCATTTT. The chain combines TRBV7-9 with TRBJ1-5; D gene unclear. CDR1 and CDR2 (germline): SEHNR, FQNEAQ (reference sequence). Trimming took 2 bases from V and 5 from J, leaving 1 base between them. The CDR3 runs to 11 residues.

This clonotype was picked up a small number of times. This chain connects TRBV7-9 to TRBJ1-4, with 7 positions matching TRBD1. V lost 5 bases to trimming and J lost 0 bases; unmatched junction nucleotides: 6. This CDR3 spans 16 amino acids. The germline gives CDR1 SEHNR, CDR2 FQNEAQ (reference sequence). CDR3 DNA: TGTGCCAGCAGCCCCCAGGGGGACTCAACTAATGAAAAACTGTTTTTT. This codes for CASSPQGDSTNEKLFF. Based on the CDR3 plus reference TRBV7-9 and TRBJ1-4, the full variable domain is DTGVSQNPRHKITKRGQNVTFRCDPISEHNRLYWYRQTLGQGPEFLTYFQNEAQLEKSRLLSDRFSAERPKGSFSTLEIQRTEQGDSAMYLCASSPQGDSTNEKLFFGSGTQLSVL.

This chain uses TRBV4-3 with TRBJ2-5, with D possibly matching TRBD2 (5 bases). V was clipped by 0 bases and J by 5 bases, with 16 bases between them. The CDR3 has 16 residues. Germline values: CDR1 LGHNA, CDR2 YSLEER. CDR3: CASSQDGRGRAETQYF. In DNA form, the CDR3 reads TGCGCCAGCAGCCAAGATGGCCGGGGTCGGGCGGAGACCCAGTACTTC.

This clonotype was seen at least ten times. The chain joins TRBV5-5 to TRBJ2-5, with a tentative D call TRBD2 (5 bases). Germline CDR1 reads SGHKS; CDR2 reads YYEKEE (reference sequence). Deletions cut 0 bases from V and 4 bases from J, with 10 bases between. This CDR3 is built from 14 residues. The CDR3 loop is CASSLGAGGETQYF. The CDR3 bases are TGTGCCAGCAGCTTGGGGGCGGGCGGAGAGACCCAGTACTTC. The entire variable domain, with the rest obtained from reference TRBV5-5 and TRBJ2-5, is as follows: DAGVTQSPTHLIKTRGQQVTLRCSPISGHKSVSWYQQVLGQGPQFIFQYYEKEERGRGNFPDRFSARQFPNYSSELNVNALLLGDSALYLCASSLGAGGETQYFGPGTRLLVL.

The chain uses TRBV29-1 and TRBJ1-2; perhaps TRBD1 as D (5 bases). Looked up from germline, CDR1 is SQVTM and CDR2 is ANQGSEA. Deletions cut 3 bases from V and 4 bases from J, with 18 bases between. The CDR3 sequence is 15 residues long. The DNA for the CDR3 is TGCAGCGTTGACGGAGTCGGGGGGTTTATCTATGGCTACACCTTC. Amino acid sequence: CSVDGVGGFIYGYTF.

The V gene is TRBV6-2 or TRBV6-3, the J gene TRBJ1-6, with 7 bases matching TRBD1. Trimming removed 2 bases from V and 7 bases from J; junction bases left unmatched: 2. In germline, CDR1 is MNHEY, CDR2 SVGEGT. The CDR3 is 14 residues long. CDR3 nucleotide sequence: TGTGCCAGCAGTTACGACAGGGAAAATTCACCCCTCCACTTT. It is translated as CASSYDRENSPLHF.

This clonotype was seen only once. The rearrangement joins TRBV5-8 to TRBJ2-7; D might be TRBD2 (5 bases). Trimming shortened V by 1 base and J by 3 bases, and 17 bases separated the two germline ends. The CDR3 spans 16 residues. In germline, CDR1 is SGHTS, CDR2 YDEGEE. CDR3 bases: TGTGCCAGCAGCTTGTGGAAAGCGGCTGGCAACTACGAGCAGTACTTC. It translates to CASSLWKAAGNYEQYF.